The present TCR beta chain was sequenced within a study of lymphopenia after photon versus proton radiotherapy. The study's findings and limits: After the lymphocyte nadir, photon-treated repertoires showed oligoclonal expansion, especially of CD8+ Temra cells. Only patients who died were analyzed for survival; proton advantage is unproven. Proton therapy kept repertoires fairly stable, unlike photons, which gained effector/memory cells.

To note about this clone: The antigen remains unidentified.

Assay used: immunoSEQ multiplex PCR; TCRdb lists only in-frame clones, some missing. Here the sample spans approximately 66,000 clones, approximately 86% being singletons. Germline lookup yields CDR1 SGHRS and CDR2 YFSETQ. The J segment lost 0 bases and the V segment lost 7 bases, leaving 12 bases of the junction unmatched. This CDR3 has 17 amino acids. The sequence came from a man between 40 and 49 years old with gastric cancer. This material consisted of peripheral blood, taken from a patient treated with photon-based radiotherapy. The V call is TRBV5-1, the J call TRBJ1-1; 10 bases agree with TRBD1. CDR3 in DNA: TGCGCCAGCCGCCCGGGACAGGGGACCCTTTTGAACACTGAAGCTTTCTTT. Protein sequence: CASRPGQGTLLNTEAFF.